This is a list of T cell receptor beta chains from one sample in a study of blood T cell repertoires in COVID-19. Sequencing was performed with immunoSEQ multiplex PCR; in TCRdb, only in-frame clones are kept and a portion is missing. The repertoire has around 280,000 clones, 89% of them found once; the top ten carry more than 9.5%. What was sequenced was peripheral blood. The receptor set was obtained from a woman in her twenties or thirties with COVID-19, enrolled during active disease. Both conserved end residues are part of each CDR3.

v_gene,j_gene,len,CDR3aa
TRBV19,TRBJ1-1,14,CASSSRQGHTEAFF
TRBV9,TRBJ1-6,12,CASSVADSPLHF
TRBV19,TRBJ1-2,14,CASTFNSPNYGYTF
TRBV30,TRBJ1-1,13,CAMRGMGNTEAFF
TRBV4-1,TRBJ2-2,12,CASSPGTGELFF
TRBV4-1,TRBJ2-2,13,CASSQVSAGELFF
TRBV19,TRBJ2-7,14,CASSIAGVYYEQYF
TRBV7-9,TRBJ1-4,14,CASGTGGASEKLFF
TRBV11-2,TRBJ1-4,12,CASSLPYEKLFF
TRBV2,TRBJ2-1,15,CASSPWTSAHNEQFF
TRBV14,TRBJ1-6,16,CASSPRTTGVNSPLHF
TRBV9,TRBJ1-2,14,CASSPTGSAYGYTF
TRBV4-2,TRBJ2-7,14,CASSQDGTVNEQYF
TRBV7-8,TRBJ1-3,16,CASSPPLSVSGNTIYF
TRBV19,TRBJ1-1,16,CASSTQGIQDNTEAFF
TRBV7-2,TRBJ1-1,16,CASSLVRPGGGTEAFF
TRBV7-2,TRBJ2-1,17,CASSLVAGVSSYNEQFF
TRBV9,TRBJ2-3,13,CASSVGVGDTQYF
TRBV10-3,TRBJ2-5,15,CAISESTLGGETQYF
TRBV6-5,TRBJ2-1,15,CASSYSPGVHNEQFF
TRBV11-2,TRBJ1-5,14,CASSWDRSNQPQHF
TRBV30,TRBJ2-3,17,CAWTYWASGGGADTQYF
TRBV19,TRBJ1-2,13,CASSNRQGDGYTF
TRBV7-6,TRBJ1-6,15,CASSLGGTGSSPLHF
TRBV3-1/TRBV3-2,TRBJ2-5,18,CASSLLGTSGGRQETQYF
TRBV5-1,TRBJ2-1,15,CASSHTSGGAMVRLF
TRBV6-5,TRBJ1-1,15,CASSRQGPGNTEAFF
TRBV5-8,TRBJ1-1,11,CASSSGLDPFF
TRBV7-2,TRBJ1-2,15,CASSSKTGPDYGYTF
TRBV29-1,TRBJ1-2,16,CSVSRGRLYEGYGYTF
TRBV27,TRBJ1-3,15,CASSQGAYSGNTIYF
TRBV12-1,TRBJ2-2,14,CASSFYSIPGELFF
TRBV3-1/TRBV3-2,TRBJ1-5,16,CASSPRQGRGDQPQHF
TRBV3-1/TRBV3-2,TRBJ1-4,13,CASSQGGNEKLFF
TRBV6-1,TRBJ2-2,17,CASSESWDTGNTGELFF
TRBV5-1,TRBJ1-4,15,CASSSATGGIEKLFF
TRBV11-2,TRBJ1-1,15,CASSLVRGLGTEAFF
TRBV9,TRBJ2-4,14,CASSVGDSKNIQYF
TRBV11-2,TRBJ1-5,19,CASSLTLRTGVVSNQPQHF
TRBV7-6,TRBJ2-7,11,CASSSLYEQYF
TRBV6-2/TRBV6-3,TRBJ1-4,13,CASSSWSGEKLFF
TRBV7-6,TRBJ2-1,12,CASSLARNEQFF
TRBV13,TRBJ1-6,16,CASSLEGGSYNSPLHF
TRBV19,TRBJ2-1,15,CASRRGGASYNEQFF
TRBV19,TRBJ1-1,13,CASSIKAGDPAFF
TRBV5-1,TRBJ2-3,19,CASSLYGVALAGITDTQYF
TRBV6-5,TRBJ2-7,15,CASAVISGSSYEQYF
TRBV6-5,TRBJ1-2,14,CASSQKGQLYGYTF
TRBV5-1,TRBJ2-5,13,CASSLVGGETQYF
TRBV2,TRBJ2-7,12,CASSVGGYEQYF
TRBV5-6,TRBJ2-7,14,CASSLAQVNYEQYF
TRBV28,TRBJ1-3,16,CASSLWGRGSPGAIYF
TRBV28,TRBJ1-1,16,CASSTPVGGGDTEAFF
TRBV3-1/TRBV3-2,TRBJ1-6,16,CASSHRQGVYNSPLHF